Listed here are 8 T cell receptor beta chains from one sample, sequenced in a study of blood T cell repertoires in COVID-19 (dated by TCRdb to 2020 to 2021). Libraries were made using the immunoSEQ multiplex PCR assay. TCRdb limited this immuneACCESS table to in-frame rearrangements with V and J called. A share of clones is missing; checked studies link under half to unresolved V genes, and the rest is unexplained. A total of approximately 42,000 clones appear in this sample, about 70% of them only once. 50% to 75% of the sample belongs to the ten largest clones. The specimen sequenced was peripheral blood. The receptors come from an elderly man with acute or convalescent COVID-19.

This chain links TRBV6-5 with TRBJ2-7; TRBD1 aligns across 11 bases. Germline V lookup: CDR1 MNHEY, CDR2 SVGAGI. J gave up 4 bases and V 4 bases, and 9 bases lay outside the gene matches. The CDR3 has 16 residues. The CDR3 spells CASSSLGTGGTYEQYF. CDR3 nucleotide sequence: TGTGCCAGCAGTTCTCTCGGGACAGGGGGGACTTACGAGCAGTACTTC.

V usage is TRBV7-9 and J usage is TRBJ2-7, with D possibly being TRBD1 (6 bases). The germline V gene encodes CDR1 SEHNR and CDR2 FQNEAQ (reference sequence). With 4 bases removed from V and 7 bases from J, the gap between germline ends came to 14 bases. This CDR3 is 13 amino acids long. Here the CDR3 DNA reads TGTGCCAGCAGCTCTTTGCACCAGGGGGAGCAGTACTTC. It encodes CASSSLHQGEQYF.

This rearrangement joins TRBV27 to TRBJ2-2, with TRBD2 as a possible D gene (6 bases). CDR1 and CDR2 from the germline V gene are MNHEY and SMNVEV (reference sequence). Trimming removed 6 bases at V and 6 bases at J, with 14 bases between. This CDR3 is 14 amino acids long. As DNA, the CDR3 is TGTGCCAGCAGCCCGACTAGTTTCCCCGGGGAGCTGTTTTTT. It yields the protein CASSPTSFPGELFF.

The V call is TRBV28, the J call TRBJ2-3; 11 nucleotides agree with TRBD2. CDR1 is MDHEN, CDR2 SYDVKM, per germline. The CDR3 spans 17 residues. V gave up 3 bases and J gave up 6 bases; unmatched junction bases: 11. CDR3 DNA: TGTGCCAGCAGTTTGTTACTAGCGGGAGTCTTGGCGGATACGCAGTATTTT. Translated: CASSLLLAGVLADTQYF.

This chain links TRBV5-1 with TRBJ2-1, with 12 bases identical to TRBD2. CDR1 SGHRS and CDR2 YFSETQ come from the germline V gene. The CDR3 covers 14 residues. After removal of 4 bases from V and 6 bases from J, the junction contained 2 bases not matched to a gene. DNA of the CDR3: TGCGCCAGCAGCAGACTAGCGGGAGTCAATGAGCAGTTCTTC. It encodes CASSRLAGVNEQFF.

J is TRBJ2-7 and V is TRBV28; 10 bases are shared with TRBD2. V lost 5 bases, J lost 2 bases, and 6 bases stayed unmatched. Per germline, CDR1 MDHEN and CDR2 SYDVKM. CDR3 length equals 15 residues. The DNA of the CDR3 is TGTGCCAGCAGTATCCTAGCGGGAGCCCCCTACGAGCAGTACTTC. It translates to CASSILAGAPYEQYF.

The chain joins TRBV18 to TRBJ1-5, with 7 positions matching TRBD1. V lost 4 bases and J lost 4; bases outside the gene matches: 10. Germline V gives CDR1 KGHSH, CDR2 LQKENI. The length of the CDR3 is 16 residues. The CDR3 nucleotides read TGTGCCAGCTCACACGGGACAGCTAAGGTTAATCAGCCCCAGCATTTT. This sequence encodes CASSHGTAKVNQPQHF. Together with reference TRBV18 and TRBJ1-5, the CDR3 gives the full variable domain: NAGVMQNPRHLVRRRGQEARLRCSPMKGHSHVYWYRQLPEEGLKFMVYLQKENIIDESGMPKERFSAEFPKEGPSILRIQQVVRGDSAAYFCASSHGTAKVNQPQHFGDGTRLSIL.

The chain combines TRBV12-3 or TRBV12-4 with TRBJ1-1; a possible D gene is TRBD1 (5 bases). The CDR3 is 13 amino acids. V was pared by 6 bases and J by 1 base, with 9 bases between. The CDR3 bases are TGTGCCAGCAGACCAACAGGGAACACTGAAGCTTTCTTT. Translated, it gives CASRPTGNTEAFF.